The TCR beta chain under discussion was sequenced for a study of graft-versus-host responses after intestinal transplantation. Measured with immunoSEQ multiplex PCR; TCRdb has only the in-frame clones, and not every one. This table has around 40,000 clones, approximately 95% appearing once. Whole-study findings and limits: Detected in recipient marrow were GvH clones, some of which were first observed in ileum or blood.

CDR1 is SGHNT and CDR2 is YYREEE in the germline V gene (reference sequence). V dropped 4 bases and J dropped 1; count of bases not matched to a gene: 4. CDR3 size: 15 residues. As regards this clone: Its matching antigen is unknown.

J is TRBJ2-1 and V is TRBV5-4, with 8 bases fitting TRBD1. The sequence derives from a human donor who was the organ donor for an intestinal transplant. The sequenced sample was unstimulated CD8+ T cells sorted from spleen or lymph node cells, obtained before transplant. The CDR3 DNA follows: TGTGCCAGCAGCGGGACAGGAGCTTCCTACAATGAGCAGTTCTTC. Its protein is CASSGTGASYNEQFF.